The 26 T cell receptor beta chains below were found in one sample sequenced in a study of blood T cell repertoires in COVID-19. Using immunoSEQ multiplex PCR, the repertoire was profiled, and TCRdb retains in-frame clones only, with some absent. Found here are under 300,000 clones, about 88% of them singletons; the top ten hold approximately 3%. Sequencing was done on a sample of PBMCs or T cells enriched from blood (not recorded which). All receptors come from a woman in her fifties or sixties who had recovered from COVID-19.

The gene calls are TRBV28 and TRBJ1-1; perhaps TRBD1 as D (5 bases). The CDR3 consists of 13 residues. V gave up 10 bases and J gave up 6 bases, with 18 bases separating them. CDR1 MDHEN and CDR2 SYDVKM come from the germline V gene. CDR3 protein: CAIQAGTAAEAFF. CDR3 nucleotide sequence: TGTGCCATCCAAGCCGGGACTGCCGCTGAAGCTTTCTTT.

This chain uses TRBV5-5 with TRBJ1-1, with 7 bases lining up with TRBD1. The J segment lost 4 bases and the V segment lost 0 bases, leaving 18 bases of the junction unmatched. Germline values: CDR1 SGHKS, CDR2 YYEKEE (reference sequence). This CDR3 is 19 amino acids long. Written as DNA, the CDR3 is TGTGCCAGCAGCTTGGAGCTCAACAGGGGCATAGGGGCGGGCACTGAAGCTTTCTTT. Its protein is CASSLELNRGIGAGTEAFF.

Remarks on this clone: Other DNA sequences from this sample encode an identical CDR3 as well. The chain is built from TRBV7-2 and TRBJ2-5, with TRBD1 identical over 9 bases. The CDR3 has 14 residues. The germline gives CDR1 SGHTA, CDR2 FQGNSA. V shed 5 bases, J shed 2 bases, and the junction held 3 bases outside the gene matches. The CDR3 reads CASSKDRGQETQYF. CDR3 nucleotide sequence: TGTGCCAGCAGCAAAGACAGGGGGCAAGAGACCCAGTACTTC. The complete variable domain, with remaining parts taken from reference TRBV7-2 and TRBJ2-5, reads GAGVSQSPSNKVTEKGKDVELRCDPISGHTALYWYRQSLGQGLEFLIYFQGNSAPDKSGLPSDRFSAERTGGSVSTLTIQRTQQEDSAVYLCASSKDRGQETQYFGPGTRLLVL.

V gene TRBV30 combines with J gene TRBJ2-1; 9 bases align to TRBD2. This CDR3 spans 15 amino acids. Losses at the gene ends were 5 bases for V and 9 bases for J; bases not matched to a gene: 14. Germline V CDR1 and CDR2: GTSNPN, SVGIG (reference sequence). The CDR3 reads CAWDGLAGFGSEQFF. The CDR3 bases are TGTGCCTGGGACGGTCTAGCGGGATTCGGCAGTGAGCAGTTCTTC.

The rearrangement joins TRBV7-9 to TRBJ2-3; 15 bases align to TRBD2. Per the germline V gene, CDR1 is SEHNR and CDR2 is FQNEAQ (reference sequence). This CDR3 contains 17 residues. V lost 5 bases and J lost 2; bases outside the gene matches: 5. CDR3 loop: CASSRGLAGGPTDTQYF. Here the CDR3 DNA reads TGTGCCAGCAGCCGGGGACTAGCGGGAGGCCCCACAGATACGCAGTATTTT.

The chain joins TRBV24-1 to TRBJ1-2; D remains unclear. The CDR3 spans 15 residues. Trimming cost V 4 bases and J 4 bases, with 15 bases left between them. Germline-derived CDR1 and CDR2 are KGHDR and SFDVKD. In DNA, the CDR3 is TGTGCCACCAGTGACCCCCATACAACCTTCTATGGCTACACCTTC. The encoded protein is CATSDPHTTFYGYTF.

The CDR3 protein is CASAAGGGGYTF. CDR3 nucleotides: TGTGCCAGCGCGGCGGGGGGAGGTGGCTACACCTTC. The chain couples TRBV9 to TRBJ1-2; a weak D match, TRBD1 (5 bases). Germline V CDR1 and CDR2: SGDLS, YYNGEE. This CDR3 comprises 12 residues. V was shortened by 7 bases and J by 7 bases, with 14 bases between the two germline ends.

CDR3 in amino acids: CASRARDLSGNTIYF. The CDR3 region has the DNA TGTGCCAGCAGAGCCAGGGATCTTTCTGGAAACACCATATATTTT. V gene TRBV28 combines with J gene TRBJ1-3, with D perhaps matching TRBD1 (5 bases). V was cut by 6 bases and J by 1 base, with 13 bases left in between. The CDR3 runs 15 residues. The germline CDR1 and CDR2 sequences are MDHEN and SYDVKM.

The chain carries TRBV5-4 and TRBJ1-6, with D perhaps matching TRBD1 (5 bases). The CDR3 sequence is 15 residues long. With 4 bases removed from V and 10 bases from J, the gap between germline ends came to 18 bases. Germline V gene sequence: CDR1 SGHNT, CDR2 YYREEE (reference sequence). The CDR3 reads CASSRDFSGLSPLHF. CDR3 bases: TGTGCCAGCAGCAGGGACTTTTCGGGGTTGTCACCCCTCCACTTT.

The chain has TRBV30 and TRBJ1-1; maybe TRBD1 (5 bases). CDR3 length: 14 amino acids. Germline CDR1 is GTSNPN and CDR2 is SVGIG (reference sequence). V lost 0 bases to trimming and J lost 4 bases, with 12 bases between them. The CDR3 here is CAWSVGLVTTEAFF. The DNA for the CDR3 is TGTGCCTGGAGTGTGGGGCTCGTGACCACTGAAGCTTTCTTT.

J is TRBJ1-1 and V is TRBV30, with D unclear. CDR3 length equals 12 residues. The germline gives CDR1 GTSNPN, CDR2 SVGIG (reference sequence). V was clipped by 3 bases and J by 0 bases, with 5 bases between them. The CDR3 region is CAWRGLNTEAFF. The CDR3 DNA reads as TGTGCCTGGAGGGGCCTGAACACTGAAGCTTTCTTT. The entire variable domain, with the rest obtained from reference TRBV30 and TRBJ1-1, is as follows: SQTIHQWPATLVQPVGSPLSLECTVEGTSNPNLYWYRQAAGRGLQLLFYSVGIGQISSEVPQNLSASRPQDRQFILSSKKLLLSDSGFYLCAWRGLNTEAFFGQGTRLTVV.

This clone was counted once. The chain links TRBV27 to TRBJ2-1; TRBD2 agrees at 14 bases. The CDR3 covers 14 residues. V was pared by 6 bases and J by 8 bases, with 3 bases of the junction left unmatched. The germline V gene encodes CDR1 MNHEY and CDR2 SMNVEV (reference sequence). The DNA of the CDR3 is TGTGCCAGCAGGACTAGCGGGAGGGGGGATGAGCAGTTCTTC. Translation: CASRTSGRGDEQFF.

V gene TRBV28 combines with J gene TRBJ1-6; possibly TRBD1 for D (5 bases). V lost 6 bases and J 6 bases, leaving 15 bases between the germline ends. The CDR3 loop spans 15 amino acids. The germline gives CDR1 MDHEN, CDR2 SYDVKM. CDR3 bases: TGTGCCAGCAGGGCGCCATTAGGGGTTAATTCACCCCTCCACTTT. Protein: CASRAPLGVNSPLHF. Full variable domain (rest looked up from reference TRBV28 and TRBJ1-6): DVKVTQSSRYLVKRTGEKVFLECVQDMDHENMFWYRQDPGLGLRLIYFSYDVKMKEKGDIPEGYSVSREKKERFSLILESASTNQTSMYLCASRAPLGVNSPLHFGNGTRLTVT.

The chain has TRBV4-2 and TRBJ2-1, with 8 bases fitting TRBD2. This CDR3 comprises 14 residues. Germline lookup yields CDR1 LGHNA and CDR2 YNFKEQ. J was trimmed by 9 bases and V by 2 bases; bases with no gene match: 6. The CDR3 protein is CASSQTGTSFEQFF. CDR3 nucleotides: TGTGCCAGCAGCCAAACCGGGACTAGTTTTGAGCAGTTCTTC.

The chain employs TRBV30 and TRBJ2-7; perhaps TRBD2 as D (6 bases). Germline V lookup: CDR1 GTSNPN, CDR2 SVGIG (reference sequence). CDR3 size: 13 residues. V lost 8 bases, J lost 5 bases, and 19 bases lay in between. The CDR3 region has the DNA TGTGCCCGGCGGGGCGGCTCTGAGCACGAGCAGTACTTC. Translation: CARRGGSEHEQYF. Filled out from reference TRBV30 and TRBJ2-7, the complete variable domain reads SQTIHQWPATLVQPVGSPLSLECTVEGTSNPNLYWYRQAAGRGLQLLFYSVGIGQISSEVPQNLSASRPQDRQFILSSKKLLLSDSGFYLCARRGGSEHEQYFGPGTRLTVT.

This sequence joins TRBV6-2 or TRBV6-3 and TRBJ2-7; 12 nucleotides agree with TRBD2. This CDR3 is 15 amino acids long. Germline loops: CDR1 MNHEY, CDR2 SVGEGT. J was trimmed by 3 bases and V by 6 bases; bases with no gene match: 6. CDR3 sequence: CASSKGLAGGYEQYF. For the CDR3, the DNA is TGTGCCAGCAGCAAGGGACTAGCGGGTGGCTACGAGCAGTACTTC.

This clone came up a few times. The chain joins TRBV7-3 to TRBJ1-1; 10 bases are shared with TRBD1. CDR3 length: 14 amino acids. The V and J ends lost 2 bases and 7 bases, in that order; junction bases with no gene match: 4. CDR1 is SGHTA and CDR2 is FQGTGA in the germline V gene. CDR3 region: CASSLGTGDNEAFF. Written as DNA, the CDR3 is TGTGCCAGCAGCTTAGGGACAGGGGACAATGAAGCTTTCTTT. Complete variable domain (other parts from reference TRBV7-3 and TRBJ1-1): GAGVSQTPSNKVTEKGKYVELRCDPISGHTALYWYRQSLGQGPEFLIYFQGTGAADDSGLPNDRFFAVRPEGSVSTLKIQRTERGDSAVYLCASSLGTGDNEAFFGQGTRLTVV.

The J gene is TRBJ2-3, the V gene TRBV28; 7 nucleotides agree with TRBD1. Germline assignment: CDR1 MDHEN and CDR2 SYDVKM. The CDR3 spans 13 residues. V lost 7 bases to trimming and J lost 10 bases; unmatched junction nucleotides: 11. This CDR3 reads CASTRGRSRAQYF. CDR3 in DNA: TGTGCCAGCACTAGGGGGCGGAGCCGGGCGCAGTATTTT.

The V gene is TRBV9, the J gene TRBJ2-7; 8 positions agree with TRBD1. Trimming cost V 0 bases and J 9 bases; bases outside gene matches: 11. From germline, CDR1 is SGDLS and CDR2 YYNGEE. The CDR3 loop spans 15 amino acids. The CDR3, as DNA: TGTGCCAGCAGCGTAGGCAGGGGGCCTCAGGAGGGGCAGTACTTC. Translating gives CASSVGRGPQEGQYF.

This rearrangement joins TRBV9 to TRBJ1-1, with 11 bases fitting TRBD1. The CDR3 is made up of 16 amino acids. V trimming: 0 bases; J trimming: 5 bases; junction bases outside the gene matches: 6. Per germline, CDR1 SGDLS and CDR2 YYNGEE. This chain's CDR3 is CASSVGGTGGGTEAFF. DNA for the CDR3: TGTGCCAGCAGCGTAGGTGGGACAGGGGGTGGTACTGAAGCTTTCTTT.

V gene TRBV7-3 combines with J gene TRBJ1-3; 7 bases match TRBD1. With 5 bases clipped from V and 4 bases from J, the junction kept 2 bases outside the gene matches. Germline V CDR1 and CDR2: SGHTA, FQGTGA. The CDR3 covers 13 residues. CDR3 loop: CASSTGQGNTIYF. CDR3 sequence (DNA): TGTGCCAGCAGCACGGGACAGGGAAACACCATATATTTT.

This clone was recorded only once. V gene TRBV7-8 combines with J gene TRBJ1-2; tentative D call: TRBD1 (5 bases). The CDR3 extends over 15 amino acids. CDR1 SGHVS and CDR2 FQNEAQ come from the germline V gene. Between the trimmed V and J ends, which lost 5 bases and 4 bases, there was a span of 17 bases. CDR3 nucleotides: TGTGCCAGCAGCGCAATGGGGGGTTCGAGCTATGGCTACACCTTC. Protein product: CASSAMGGSSYGYTF.

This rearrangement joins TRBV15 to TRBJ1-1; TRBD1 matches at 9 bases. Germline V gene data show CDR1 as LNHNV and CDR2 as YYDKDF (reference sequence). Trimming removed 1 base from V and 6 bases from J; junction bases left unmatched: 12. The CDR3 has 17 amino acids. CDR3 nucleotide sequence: TGTGCCACCAGCAGAGGGGAGATGACAGGGGGGCGGCCTGAAGCTTTCTTT. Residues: CATSRGEMTGGRPEAFF.

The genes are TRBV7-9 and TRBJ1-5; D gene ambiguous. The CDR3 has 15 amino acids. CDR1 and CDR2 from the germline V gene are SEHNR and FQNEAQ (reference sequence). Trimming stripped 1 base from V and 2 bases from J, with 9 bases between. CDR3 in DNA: TGTGCCAGCAGCTTAGGAGACGGAGGCAATCAGCCCCAGCATTTT. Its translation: CASSLGDGGNQPQHF.

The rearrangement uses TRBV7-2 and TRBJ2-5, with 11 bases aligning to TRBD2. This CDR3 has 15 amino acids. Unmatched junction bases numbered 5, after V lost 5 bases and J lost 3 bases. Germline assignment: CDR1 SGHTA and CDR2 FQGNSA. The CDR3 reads CASSVTSGAKETQYF. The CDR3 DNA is TGTGCCAGCAGCGTGACTAGCGGGGCGAAAGAGACCCAGTACTTC. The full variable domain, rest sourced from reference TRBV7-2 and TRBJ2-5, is GAGVSQSPSNKVTEKGKDVELRCDPISGHTALYWYRQSLGQGLEFLIYFQGNSAPDKSGLPSDRFSAERTGGSVSTLTIQRTQQEDSAVYLCASSVTSGAKETQYFGPGTRLLVL.

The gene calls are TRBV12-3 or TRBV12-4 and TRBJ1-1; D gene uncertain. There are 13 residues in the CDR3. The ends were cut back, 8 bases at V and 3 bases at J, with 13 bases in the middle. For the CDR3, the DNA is TGTGCCAGCCAAAAGGCTCAGGACACTGAAGCTTTCTTT. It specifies CASQKAQDTEAFF.